The clone carrying this TCR beta chain came up many times. This CDR3 comprises 14 residues. The germline CDR1 and CDR2 sequences are SGHKS and YYEKEE (reference sequence). Trimming pared 2 bases from V and 2 bases from J, leaving 11 bases between. The sample is drawn from a study of early T cells in non-severe SARS-CoV-2 infection. Each single cDNA molecule received a unique molecular identifier. TCRdb called the 5' RACE reads again in MiXCR, with one record for every CDR3 protein. The sample has about 77,000 distinct CDR3 sequences; 8.5% to 10% are singletons. This sequence was found in an adult who was a healthcare worker with PCR-confirmed SARS-CoV-2 infection or an uninfected control (not recorded which). The rearrangement uses TRBV5-5 and TRBJ2-7; TRBD1 is a possible D gene (6 bases). Input material: whole blood. CDR3 DNA: TGTGCCAGCAGCTTCCGGGACACACCCTACGAGCAGTACTTC. Translation: CASSFRDTPYEQYF.